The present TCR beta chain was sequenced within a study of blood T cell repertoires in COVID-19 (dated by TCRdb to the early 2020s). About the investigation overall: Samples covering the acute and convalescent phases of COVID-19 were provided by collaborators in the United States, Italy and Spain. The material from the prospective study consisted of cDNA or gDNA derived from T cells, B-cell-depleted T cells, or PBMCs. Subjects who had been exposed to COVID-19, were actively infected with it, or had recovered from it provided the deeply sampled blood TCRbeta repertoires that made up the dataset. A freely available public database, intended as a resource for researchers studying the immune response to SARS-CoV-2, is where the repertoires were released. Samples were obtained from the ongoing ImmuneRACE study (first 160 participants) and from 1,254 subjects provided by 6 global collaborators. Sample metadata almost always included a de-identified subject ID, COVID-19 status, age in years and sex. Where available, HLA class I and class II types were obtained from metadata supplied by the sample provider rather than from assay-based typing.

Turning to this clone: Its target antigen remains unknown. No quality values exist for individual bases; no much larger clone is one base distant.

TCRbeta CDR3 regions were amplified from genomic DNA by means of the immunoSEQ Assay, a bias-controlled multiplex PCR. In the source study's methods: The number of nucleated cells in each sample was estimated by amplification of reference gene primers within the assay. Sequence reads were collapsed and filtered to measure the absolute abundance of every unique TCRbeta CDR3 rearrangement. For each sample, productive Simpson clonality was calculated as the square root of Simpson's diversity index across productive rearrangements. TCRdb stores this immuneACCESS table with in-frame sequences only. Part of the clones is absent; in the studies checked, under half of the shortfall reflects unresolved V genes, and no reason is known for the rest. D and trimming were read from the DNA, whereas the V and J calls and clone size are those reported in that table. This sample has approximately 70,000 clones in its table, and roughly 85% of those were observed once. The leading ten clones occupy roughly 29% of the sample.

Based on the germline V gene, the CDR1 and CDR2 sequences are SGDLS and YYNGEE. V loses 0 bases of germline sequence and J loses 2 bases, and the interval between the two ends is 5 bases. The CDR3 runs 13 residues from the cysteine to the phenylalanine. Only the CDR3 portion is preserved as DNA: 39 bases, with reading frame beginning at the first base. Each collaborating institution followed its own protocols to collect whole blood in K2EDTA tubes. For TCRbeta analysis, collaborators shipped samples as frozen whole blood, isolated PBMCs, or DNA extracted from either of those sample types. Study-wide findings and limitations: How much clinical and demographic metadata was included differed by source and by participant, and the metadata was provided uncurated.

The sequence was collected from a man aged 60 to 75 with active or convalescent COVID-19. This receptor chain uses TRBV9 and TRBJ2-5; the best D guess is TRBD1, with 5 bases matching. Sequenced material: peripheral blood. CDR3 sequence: CASSVGTQETQYF. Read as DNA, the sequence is TGTGCCAGCAGCGTAGGGACACAAGAGACCCAGTACTTC.